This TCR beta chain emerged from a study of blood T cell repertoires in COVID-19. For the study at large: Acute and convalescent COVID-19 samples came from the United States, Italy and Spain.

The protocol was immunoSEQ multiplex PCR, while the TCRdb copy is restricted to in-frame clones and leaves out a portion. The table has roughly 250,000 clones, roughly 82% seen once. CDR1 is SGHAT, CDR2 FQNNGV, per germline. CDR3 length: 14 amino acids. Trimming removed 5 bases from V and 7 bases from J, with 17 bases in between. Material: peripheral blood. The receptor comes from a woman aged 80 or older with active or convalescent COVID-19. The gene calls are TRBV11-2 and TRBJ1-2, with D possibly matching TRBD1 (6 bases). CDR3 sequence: CASSRQQGGGGYTF. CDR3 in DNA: TGTGCCAGCAGCCGCCAACAGGGTGGGGGTGGCTACACCTTC.